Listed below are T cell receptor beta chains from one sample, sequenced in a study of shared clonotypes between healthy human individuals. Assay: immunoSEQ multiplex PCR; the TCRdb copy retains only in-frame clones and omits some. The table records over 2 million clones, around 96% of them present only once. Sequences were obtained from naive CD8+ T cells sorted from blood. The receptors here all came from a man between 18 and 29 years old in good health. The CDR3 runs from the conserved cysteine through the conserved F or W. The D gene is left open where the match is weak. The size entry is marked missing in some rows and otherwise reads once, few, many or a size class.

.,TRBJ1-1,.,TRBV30,TGTGCCTGGAGTGTAGGGGTGGGAGTTATTAGGCCTGAAGCTTTCTTT,CAWSVGVGVIRPEAFF
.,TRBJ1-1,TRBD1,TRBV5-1,TGCGCCAGCAGCTTGTCCGGGACAGGTTATACTGAAGCTTTCTTT,CASSLSGTGYTEAFF
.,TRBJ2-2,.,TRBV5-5,TGTGCCAGCAGCATCACAGAGGCCGGGGAGCTGTTTTTT,CASSITEAGELFF
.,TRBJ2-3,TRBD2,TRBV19,TGTGCCAGTAGTCTTAGCGGGGCTCCGATTAGCACAGATACGCAGTATTTT,CASSLSGAPISTDTQYF
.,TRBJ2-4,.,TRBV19,TGTGCCAGTAGGGCTAGAAGTTATAACATTCAGTACTTC,CASRARSYNIQYF
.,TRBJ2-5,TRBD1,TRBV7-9,TGTGCCAGCAGCGGCCCCGGGACAGGGGGCTTAGAGACCCAGTACTTC,CASSGPGTGGLETQYF
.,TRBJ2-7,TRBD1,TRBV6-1,TGTGCCAGCAGTCACCAGGGGGTCTCCGAGCAGTACTTC,CASSHQGVSEQYF
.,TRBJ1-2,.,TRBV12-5,TGTGCTAGTGGTTTGGAGGGGATGGGTCGCTACACCTTC,CASGLEGMGRYTF
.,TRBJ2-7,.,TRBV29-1,TGCAGCGTTGAAGATCGGCGATCGGGAAATTCCTACGAGCAGTACTTC,CSVEDRRSGNSYEQYF
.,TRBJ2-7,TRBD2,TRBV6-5,TGTGCCAGCAGTTACTCAGAGGGACTAGCAGGCGAGCAGTACTTC,CASSYSEGLAGEQYF
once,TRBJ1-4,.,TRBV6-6,TGTGCCAGCAGTTACTCGGGGAAGGGGACGGAGGAAAAACTGTTTTTT,CASSYSGKGTEEKLFF
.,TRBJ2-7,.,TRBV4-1,TGCGCCAGCAGCCAAAAGTACCCGGTAGCCGGGACACACTACGAGCAGTACTTC,CASSQKYPVAGTHYEQYF
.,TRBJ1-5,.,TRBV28,TGTGCCAGCAGTTTCCGGGGCTATAGCAATCAGCCCCAGCATTTT,CASSFRGYSNQPQHF
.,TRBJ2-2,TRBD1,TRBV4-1,TGCGCCAGCAGCCAAGCGGGACAGGGAACCGGGGAGCTGTTTTTT,CASSQAGQGTGELFF
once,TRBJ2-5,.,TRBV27,TGTGCCAGCAGTTCGCAATCCGTGGGCACAACGGTGGAGGCCCAGTACTTC,CASSSQSVGTTVEAQYF
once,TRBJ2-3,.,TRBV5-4,TGTGCCAGCAGCCCCGCGGAGTCTATCGCAGATACGCAGTATTTT,CASSPAESIADTQYF
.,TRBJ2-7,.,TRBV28,TGTGCCAGCAGTGAAGGCACCTACGAGCAGTACTTC,CASSEGTYEQYF
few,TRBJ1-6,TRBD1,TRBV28,TGTGCCAGCAGTTTCCTACAGGGGAATTCACCCCTCCACTTT,CASSFLQGNSPLHF
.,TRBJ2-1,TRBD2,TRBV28,TGTGCCAGCAGTTCAGCGGGACTAGCGGGGAAGGACAATGAGCAGTTCTTC,CASSSAGLAGKDNEQFF
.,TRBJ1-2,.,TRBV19,TGTGCCAGTAGTGCCCACCTATCCAACTATGGCTACACCTTC,CASSAHLSNYGYTF